This T cell receptor (beta chain) was captured in a study of cytomegalovirus exposure and HLA in healthy donors. PCR was performed using 60 Vbeta and 13 Jbeta primers. Original handling: A follow-up analysis tallied some 80 million unique TCR beta chains, 8.5 million to 14 million shared. The protocol was immunoSEQ multiplex PCR, while the TCRdb copy is restricted to in-frame clones and leaves out a portion. The V and J calls and clone size come from that table; D and trimming were worked out from the DNA. The profile shows around 150,000 clones, 70% to 80% of them singletons. As regards this clone: Its antigen is undetermined.

Study-level results: A later analysis found common viral pathogens apparently linked to several of the most significant clusters. Accurate HLA-A and HLA-B prediction from TCR beta sequences was reported for most subjects.

The sequencing input was PBMCs. This clonotype originated in a man aged 35 to 55 in good health and CMV-seronegative.

In DNA, the CDR3 is TGCGCCAGCAGCCTCGGGACAGGGGGGGAGACCCAGTACTTC. Residues: CASSLGTGGETQYF. V usage is TRBV4-3 and J usage is TRBJ2-5, with 11 bases that match TRBD1. This CDR3 is built from 14 residues. The germline V gene has CDR1 LGHNA and CDR2 YSLEER. Trimming took 4 bases from V and 5 from J; bases not matched to a gene: 3.